The 3 T cell receptor beta chains given below trace back to one sample, sequenced in a study of siplizumab effects on memory and regulatory T cells. Using immunoSEQ multiplex PCR, the repertoire was profiled, and TCRdb retains in-frame clones only, with some absent. Here the sample spans about 100,000 clones, 80% to 95% being singletons. Sequenced material: CD4+ T cells sorted from blood. The origin of the receptors is a human donor in good health.

V usage is TRBV5-6 and J usage is TRBJ2-6; D assignment may be TRBD1 or TRBD2 (5 bases each). Germline V gives CDR1 SGHDT, CDR2 YYEEEE. The V and J ends lost 4 bases and 2 bases respectively, with 7 bases between them. The CDR3 has 14 residues. The CDR3 DNA reads as TGTGCCAGCAGCGGGGACGCTGGGGCCAACGTCCTGACTTTC. This sequence encodes CASSGDAGANVLTF. Full variable domain (missing parts from reference TRBV5-6 and TRBJ2-6): DAGVTQSPTHLIKTRGQQVTLRCSPKSGHDTVSWYQQALGQGPQFIFQYYEEEERQRGNFPDRFSGHQFPNYSSELNVNALLLGDSALYLCASSGDAGANVLTFGAGSRLTVL.

The chain couples TRBV19 to TRBJ2-7; D not resolved. The CDR3 runs 13 residues. From germline, CDR1 is LNHDA and CDR2 SQIVND (reference sequence). Trimming removed 3 bases from V and 3 bases from J, with 9 bases in between. Here the CDR3 DNA reads TGTGCCAGTAGTATTGAATCAGGCTACGAGCAGTACTTC. Translated, it gives CASSIESGYEQYF. Looking up the rest from reference TRBV19 and TRBJ2-7 gives the full variable domain: DGGITQSPKYLFRKEGQNVTLSCEQNLNHDAMYWYRQDPGQGLRLIYYSQIVNDFQKGDIAEGYSVSREKKESFPLTVTSAQKNPTAFYLCASSIESGYEQYFGPGTRLTVT.

There are a few counts of this clone. The chain has TRBV19 and TRBJ2-5; 7 bases are a match to TRBD2. Germline loops: CDR1 LNHDA, CDR2 SQIVND (reference sequence). The V and J ends lost 6 bases and 5 bases, in that order; junction bases with no gene match: 15. This CDR3 has 16 amino acids. The CDR3 is CASRSSGAPKGETQYF. In DNA, the CDR3 is TGTGCCAGTAGGTCCAGCGGGGCACCAAAGGGGGAGACCCAGTACTTC.